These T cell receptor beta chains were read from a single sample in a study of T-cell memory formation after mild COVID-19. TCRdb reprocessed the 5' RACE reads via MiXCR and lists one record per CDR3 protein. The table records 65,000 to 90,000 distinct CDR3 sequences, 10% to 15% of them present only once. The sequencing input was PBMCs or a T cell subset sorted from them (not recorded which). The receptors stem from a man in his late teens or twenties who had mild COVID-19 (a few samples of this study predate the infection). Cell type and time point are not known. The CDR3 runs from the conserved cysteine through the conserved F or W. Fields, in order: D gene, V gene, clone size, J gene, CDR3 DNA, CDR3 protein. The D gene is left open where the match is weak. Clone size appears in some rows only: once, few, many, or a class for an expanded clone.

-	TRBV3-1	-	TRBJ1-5	TGTGCCAGCAGCCAAGATTGGGGGGACGGCAATCAGCCCCAGCATTTT	CASSQDWGDGNQPQHF
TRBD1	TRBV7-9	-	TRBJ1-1	TGTGCCAGCAGCTTAGACAGGGGGGAGAACACTGAAGCTTTCTTT	CASSLDRGENTEAFF
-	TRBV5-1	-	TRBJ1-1	TGCGCCAGCAGCTTTCGCAGAGTGAACACTGAAGCTTTCTTT	CASSFRRVNTEAFF
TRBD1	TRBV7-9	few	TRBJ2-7	TGTGCCAGCAGCTTAGCCCACTCGACAGGGAACGAGCAGTACTTC	CASSLAHSTGNEQYF
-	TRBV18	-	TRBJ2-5	TGTGCCAGCTCACAACTCAATCTTCGACAGAACCCCAGAGAGACCCAGTACTTC	CASSQLNLRQNPRETQYF
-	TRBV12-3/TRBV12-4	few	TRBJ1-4	TGTGCCAGCAGTCCCCGCTTGGGTGAAAAACTGTTTTTT	CASSPRLGEKLFF
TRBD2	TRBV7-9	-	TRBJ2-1	TGTGCCAGCAGAGTAACAGCGGGGGACAATGAGCAGTTCTTC	CASRVTAGDNEQFF
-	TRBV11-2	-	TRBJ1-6	TGTGCCAGCAGCTTAGATAAGGGGACAAAGGATTCACCCCTCCACTTT	CASSLDKGTKDSPLHF
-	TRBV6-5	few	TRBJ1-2	TGTGCCAGCAGTCCCACGCCCGGGGCGTCAGGCTACACCTTC	CASSPTPGASGYTF
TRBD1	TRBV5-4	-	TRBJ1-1	TGTGCCAGCAGCCTGACGGGGACAGGTCATTCGGGAGCTTTCTTT	CASSLTGTGHSGAFF
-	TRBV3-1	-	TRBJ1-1	TGTGCCAGCAGCCATACCCCAGGGTTCGCTGAAGCTTTCTTT	CASSHTPGFAEAFF
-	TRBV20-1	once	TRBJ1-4	TGCAGTGCTAGAGATGCAACTAATGAAAAACTGTTTTTT	CSARDATNEKLFF
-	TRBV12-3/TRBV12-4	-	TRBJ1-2	TGTGCCAGCAGTCGGACAGCATCCTATGGCTACACCTTC	CASSRTASYGYTF
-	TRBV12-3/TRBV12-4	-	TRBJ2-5	TGTGCCAGCAGTCCCCTCGGGCGGGGCTATTATCAAGAGACCCAGTACTTC	CASSPLGRGYYQETQYF
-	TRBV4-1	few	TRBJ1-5	TGCGCCAGCAGCCAAGATGGGGGGACCTATCAGCCCCAGCATTTT	CASSQDGGTYQPQHF
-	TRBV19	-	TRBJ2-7	TGTGCCAGTAGTATTGGTTTGGCAGATACCTACGAGCAGTACTTC	CASSIGLADTYEQYF
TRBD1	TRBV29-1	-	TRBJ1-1	TGCAGCGTTACGGACAGGGGCGCTGAAGCTTTCTTT	CSVTDRGAEAFF
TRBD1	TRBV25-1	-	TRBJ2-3	TGTGCCAGCAGCCCAGGACAGGGCGAGGGTACGCAGTATTTT	CASSPGQGEGTQYF
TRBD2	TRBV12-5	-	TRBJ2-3	TGTGCTAGTGGCCTTAGCGGGGGCCCAACAGATACGCAGTATTTT	CASGLSGGPTDTQYF
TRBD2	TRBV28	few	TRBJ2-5	TGTGCCAGCAGTTTGTCTAGCGGCGTTCAAGAGACCCAGTACTTC	CASSLSSGVQETQYF
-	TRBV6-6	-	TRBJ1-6	TGTGCCAGCAGGTCCCGGGACACTTCACCCCTCCACTTT	CASRSRDTSPLHF
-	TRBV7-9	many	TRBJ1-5	TGTGCCAGCGCGGACGGGGTGAGCCAGCCCCAGCATTTT	CASADGVSQPQHF
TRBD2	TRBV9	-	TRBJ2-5	TGTGCCAGCAGCGGTACTAGCGGGGGGGCCTTGGAGACCCAGTACTTC	CASSGTSGGALETQYF
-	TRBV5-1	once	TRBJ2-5	TGCGCCAGCAGCCCGAGGCAGCAATTCACCCAAGAGACCCAGTACTTC	CASSPRQQFTQETQYF
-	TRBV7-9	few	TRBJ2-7	TGTGCCAGCAGCTTAGCAGGCAGACCCTACGAGCAGTACTTC	CASSLAGRPYEQYF
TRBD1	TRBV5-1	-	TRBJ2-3	TGCGCCAGCAGCTCCCGGGACAGTAGCACAGATACGCAGTATTTT	CASSSRDSSTDTQYF
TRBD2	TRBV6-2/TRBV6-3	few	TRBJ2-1	TGTGCCAGCAGTAATAGCGGGGGGGCTTACAATGAGCAGTTCTTC	CASSNSGGAYNEQFF
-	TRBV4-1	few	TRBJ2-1	TGCGCCAGCAGCCAAGTATACGCCGAGGTATACAATGAGCAGTTCTTC	CASSQVYAEVYNEQFF
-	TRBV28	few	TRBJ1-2	TGTGCCAGCAGTTTAGGCCCGGGACACTCCACCTTC	CASSLGPGHSTF
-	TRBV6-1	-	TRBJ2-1	TGTGCCAGCAGTGCGGGTCCCCAAGGATGGAATGAGCAGTTCTTC	CASSAGPQGWNEQFF
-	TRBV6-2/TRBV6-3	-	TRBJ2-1	TGTGCCAGCAGTGGGCAGGGGTTGGACAATGAGCAGTTCTTC	CASSGQGLDNEQFF
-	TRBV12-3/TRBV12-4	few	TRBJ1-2	TGTGCCAGCAGTCGGCAGGACAGCTATGGCTACACCTTC	CASSRQDSYGYTF
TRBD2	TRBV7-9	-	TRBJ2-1	TGTGCCAGCAGAGACCTGGGCGCGGGGGAGCACAAATACAATGAGCAGTTCTTC	CASRDLGAGEHKYNEQFF
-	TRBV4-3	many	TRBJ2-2	TGCGCCAGCAGCCCACGACCAGTACAGTCCGGGGAGCTGTTTTTT	CASSPRPVQSGELFF
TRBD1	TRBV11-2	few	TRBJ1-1	TGTGCCAGCAGCTTGGACCGACAGGGGAACACTGAAGCTTTCTTT	CASSLDRQGNTEAFF
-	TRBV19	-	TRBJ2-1	TGTGCCAGTAGTATGCCCGGCAATGAGCAGTTCTTC	CASSMPGNEQFF
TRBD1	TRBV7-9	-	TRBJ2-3	TGTGCCAGCAGTTCTACAGGGGGGCCCAGCACAGATACGCAGTATTTT	CASSSTGGPSTDTQYF
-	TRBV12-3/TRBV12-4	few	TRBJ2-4	TGTGCCAGCAGTTTCTATGGGGACATTCAGTACTTC	CASSFYGDIQYF
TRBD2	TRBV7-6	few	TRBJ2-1	TGTGCCAGCAGCTTAGTAGCGGGGGAGAGGTTCTTC	CASSLVAGERFF
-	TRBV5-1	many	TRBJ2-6	TGCGCCAGCAGCTTGGGGACAGCTCCTGGGGCCAACGTCCTGACTTTC	CASSLGTAPGANVLTF
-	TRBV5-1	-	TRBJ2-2	TGCGCCAGCAGAACCAGACTGAGGGTTAGCACCGGGGAGCTGTTTTTT	CASRTRLRVSTGELFF
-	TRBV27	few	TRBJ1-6	TGTGCCAGCAGTTTACCCCCGGGACCGGGAAATTCACCCCTCCACTTT	CASSLPPGPGNSPLHF
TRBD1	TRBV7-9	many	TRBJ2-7	TGTGCCAGCAGCTCAGGGACAGGGTACGAGCAGTACTTC	CASSSGTGYEQYF
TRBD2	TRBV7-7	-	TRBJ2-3	TGTGCCAGCAGCTTAGGCGATACTAGCGGGGACACAGATACGCAGTATTTT	CASSLGDTSGDTDTQYF
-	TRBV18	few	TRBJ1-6	TGTGCCAGCTCACTCTGGGGGACTGCCTCGACAAGCTATAATTCACCCCTCCACTTT	CASSLWGTASTSYNSPLHF
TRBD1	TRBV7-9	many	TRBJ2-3	TGTGCCAGCAGCGCTATCCCGGGACAGGAGGGGTCCACAGATACGCAGTATTTT	CASSAIPGQEGSTDTQYF
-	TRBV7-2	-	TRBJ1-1	TGTGCCAGCAGCTCGTGGGAGGGCACTGAAGCTTTCTTT	CASSSWEGTEAFF